The present T cell receptor beta chain was sequenced within a study of blood T cell repertoires in COVID-19. Whole-study context: Collection of acute and convalescent COVID-19 samples took place in the United States, Italy and Spain. The cDNA or gDNA used as material had been derived from T cells, B-cell-depleted T cells, or PBMCs.

V lost 1 base to trimming and J lost 6 bases; unmatched junction nucleotides: 4. This CDR3 has 14 amino acids. Germline V gene lookup returns CDR1 SEHNR and CDR2 FQNEAQ (reference sequence). Authors' processing steps: It was from reference gene primer amplification that nucleated cell counts were estimated. TCRdb's copy holds only in-frame clones and misses some; the assay was immunoSEQ multiplex PCR. V and J calls plus clone size are reproduced from that table; the DNA served to infer D and trimming. This sample has around 180,000 clones; 88% occur once, and the top ten carry under 2.5%. The clonotype was recovered from a man aged 65-85 years with active or convalescent COVID-19. The specimen was peripheral blood. The chain uses TRBV7-9 and TRBJ1-2, with 8 bases that match TRBD1. The CDR3 region has the DNA TGTGCCAGCAGCTTAGGTACAGGGGGTAATGGCTACACCTTC. It encodes CASSLGTGGNGYTF.